These 4 T cell receptor beta chains were all obtained from the same sample, sequenced in a study of shared clonotypes between healthy human individuals. Repertoires were generated with immunoSEQ multiplex PCR, while TCRdb's copy carries only in-frame clones and drops some. The sample has some 95,000 clones, around 68% seen once. The specimen sequenced was memory CD8+ T cells sorted from blood. Subset denoted: CD45RO+ cells pooled with CCR7-negative TemRA cells. Receptors were obtained from a man aged 30 to 39 in good health.

This clone was seen just once. The V gene is TRBV6-6, the J gene TRBJ1-4; perhaps TRBD1 as D (5 bases). Germline CDR1 and CDR2: MNHNY and SVGAGI (reference sequence). The CDR3 contains 14 residues. The V and J ends lost 4 bases and 8 bases respectively, with 14 bases between them. The DNA of the CDR3 is TGTGCCAGCAGTTCCAAGGGAGCAGGGGAAAAACTGTTTTTT. This translates into CASSSKGAGEKLFF.

This clone was counted between two and nine times. The chain combines TRBV7-9 with TRBJ1-4; D not certain. CDR1 is SEHNR and CDR2 is FQNEAQ in the germline V gene (reference sequence). This CDR3 spans 15 amino acids. Trimming stripped 6 bases from V and 0 bases from J, with 11 bases between. CDR3 sequence: CASSYQTATNEKLFF. CDR3 DNA sequence: TGTGCCAGCAGTTACCAGACTGCAACTAATGAAAAACTGTTTTTT. Full variable domain (missing parts from reference TRBV7-9 and TRBJ1-4): DTGVSQNPRHKITKRGQNVTFRCDPISEHNRLYWYRQTLGQGPEFLTYFQNEAQLEKSRLLSDRFSAERPKGSFSTLEIQRTEQGDSAMYLCASSYQTATNEKLFFGSGTQLSVL.

CDR3 region: CASSLDLAGGYGGEQFF. The CDR3 region has the DNA TGTGCCAGCAGCTTAGATCTAGCGGGAGGTTACGGGGGTGAGCAGTTCTTC. V gene TRBV5-6 combines with J gene TRBJ2-1; 11 bases line up with TRBD2. After removal of 2 bases from V and 9 bases from J, the junction contained 13 bases not matched to a gene. The CDR3 is 17 amino acids. CDR1 is SGHDT and CDR2 is YYEEEE in the germline V gene.

The rearrangement uses TRBV28 and TRBJ1-2; D gene unclear. V was trimmed by 4 bases and J by 4 bases, leaving 4 bases between them. Germline loops: CDR1 MDHEN, CDR2 SYDVKM. CDR3 length equals 11 residues. CDR3 sequence: CASSSVYGYTF. The CDR3 DNA reads as TGTGCCAGCAGTTCGGTCTATGGCTACACCTTC.